This T cell receptor beta chain came from a study of blood T cell repertoires in COVID-19. Study-level information: Nucleic acid was either cDNA or gDNA, and it came from T cells, B-cell-depleted T cells, or PBMCs.

Clones were sequenced by immunoSEQ multiplex PCR, and TCRdb holds only the in-frame ones, with some missing. The sample carries a few hundred thousand clones, around nine tenths recorded once. There are 15 residues in the CDR3. Trimming cost V 4 bases and J 0 bases, with 13 bases left between them. In germline, CDR1 is SGHRS, CDR2 YFSETQ. This clone came up once. The chain is built from TRBV5-1 and TRBJ1-1, with TRBD1 as a possible D gene (6 bases). The TCR was taken from a woman aged 45-60 years who had recovered from COVID-19. The source material was PBMCs or T cells enriched from blood (not recorded which). Here the CDR3 reads CASSGAGTMNTEAFF. For the CDR3, the DNA is TGCGCCAGCAGCGGGGCCGGGACAATGAACACTGAAGCTTTCTTT.